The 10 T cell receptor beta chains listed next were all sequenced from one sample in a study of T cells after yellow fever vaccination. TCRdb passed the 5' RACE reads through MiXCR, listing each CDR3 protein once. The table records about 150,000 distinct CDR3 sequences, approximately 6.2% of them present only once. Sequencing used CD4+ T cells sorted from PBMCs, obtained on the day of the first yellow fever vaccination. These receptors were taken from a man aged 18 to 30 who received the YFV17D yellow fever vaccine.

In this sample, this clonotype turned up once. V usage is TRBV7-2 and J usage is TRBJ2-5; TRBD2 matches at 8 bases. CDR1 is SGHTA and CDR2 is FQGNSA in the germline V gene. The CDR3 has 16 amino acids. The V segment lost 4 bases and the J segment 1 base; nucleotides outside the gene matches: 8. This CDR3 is CASSWVAGGLQETQYF. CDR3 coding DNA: TGTGCCAGCAGCTGGGTCGCGGGGGGACTCCAAGAGACCCAGTACTTC.

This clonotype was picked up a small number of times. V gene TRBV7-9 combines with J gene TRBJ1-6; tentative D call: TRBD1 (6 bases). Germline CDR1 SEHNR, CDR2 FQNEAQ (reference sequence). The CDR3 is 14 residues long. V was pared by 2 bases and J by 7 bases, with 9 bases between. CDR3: CASSLTGKNSPLHF. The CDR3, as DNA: TGTGCCAGCAGCTTAACAGGGAAAAATTCACCCCTCCACTTT.

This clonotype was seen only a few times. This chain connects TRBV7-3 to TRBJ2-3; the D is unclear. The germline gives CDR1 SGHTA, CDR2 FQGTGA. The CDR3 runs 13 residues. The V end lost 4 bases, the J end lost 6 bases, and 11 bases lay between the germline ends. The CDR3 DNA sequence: TGTGCCAGCAGCTCCTCACGTGGGGATACGCAGTATTTT. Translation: CASSSSRGDTQYF.

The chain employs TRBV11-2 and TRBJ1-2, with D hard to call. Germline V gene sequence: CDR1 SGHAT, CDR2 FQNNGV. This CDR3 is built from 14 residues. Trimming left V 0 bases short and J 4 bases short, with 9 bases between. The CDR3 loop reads CASSLDGVGYGYTF. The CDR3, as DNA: TGTGCCAGCAGCTTAGATGGGGTGGGCTATGGCTACACCTTC. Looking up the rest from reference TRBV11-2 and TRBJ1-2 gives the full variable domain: EAGVAQSPRYKIIEKRQSVAFWCNPISGHATLYWYQQILGQGPKLLIQFQNNGVVDDSQLPKDRFSAERLKGVDSTLKIQPAKLEDSAVYLCASSLDGVGYGYTFGSGTRLTVV.

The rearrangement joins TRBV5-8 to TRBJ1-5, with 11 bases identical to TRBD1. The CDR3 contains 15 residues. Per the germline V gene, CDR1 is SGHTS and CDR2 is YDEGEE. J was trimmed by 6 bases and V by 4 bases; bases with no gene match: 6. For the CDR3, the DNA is TGTGCCAGCAGCCTCGGACAGGGGGCCCTTCAGCCCCAGCATTTT. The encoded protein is CASSLGQGALQPQHF.

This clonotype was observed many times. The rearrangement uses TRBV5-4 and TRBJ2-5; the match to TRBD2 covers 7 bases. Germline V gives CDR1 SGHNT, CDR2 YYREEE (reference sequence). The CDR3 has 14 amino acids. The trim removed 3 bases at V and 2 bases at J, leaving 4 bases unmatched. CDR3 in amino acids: CASSSGGRQETQYF. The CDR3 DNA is TGTGCCAGCAGCTCGGGGGGACGGCAAGAGACCCAGTACTTC.

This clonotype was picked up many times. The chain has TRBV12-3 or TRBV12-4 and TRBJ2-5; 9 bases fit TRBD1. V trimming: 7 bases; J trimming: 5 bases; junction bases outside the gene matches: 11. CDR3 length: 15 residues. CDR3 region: CASTQGPGTGETQYF. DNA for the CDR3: TGTGCCAGCACCCAGGGTCCGGGGACAGGGGAGACCCAGTACTTC.

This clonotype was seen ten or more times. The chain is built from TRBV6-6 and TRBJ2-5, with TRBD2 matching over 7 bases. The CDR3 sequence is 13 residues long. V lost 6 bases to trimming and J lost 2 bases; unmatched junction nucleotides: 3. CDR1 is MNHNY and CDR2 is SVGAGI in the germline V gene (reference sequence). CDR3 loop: CASRAGSQETQYF. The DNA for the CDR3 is TGTGCCAGCAGAGCGGGGTCGCAAGAGACCCAGTACTTC.

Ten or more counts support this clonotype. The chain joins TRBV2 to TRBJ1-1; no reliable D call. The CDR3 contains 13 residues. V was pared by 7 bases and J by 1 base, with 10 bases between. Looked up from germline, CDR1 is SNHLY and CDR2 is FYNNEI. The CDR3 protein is CASTKTENTEAFF. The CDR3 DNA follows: TGTGCCAGCACCAAGACGGAGAACACTGAAGCTTTCTTT.

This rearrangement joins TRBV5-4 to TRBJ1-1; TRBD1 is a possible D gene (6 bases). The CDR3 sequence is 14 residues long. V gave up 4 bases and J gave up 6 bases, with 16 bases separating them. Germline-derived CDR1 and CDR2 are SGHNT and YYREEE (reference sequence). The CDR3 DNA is TGTGCCAGCAGCAAGGGAGGGGGTTTCGCTGAAGCTTTCTTT. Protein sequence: CASSKGGGFAEAFF.